This TCR beta chain was captured in a study of T cell responses to AZD1222 COVID-19 vaccine. Study-wide results and caveats: Donor demographics were predominantly white British with a female majority; clonal diversity may be underestimated.

Clones were read by immunoSEQ multiplex PCR, and TCRdb kept only the in-frame ones, dropping some. Counted here are fewer than 200,000 clones, almost 90% occurring once; the ten biggest clones make up 9.5% to 13%. Pooling was applied to second doses at about 4 or about 12 weeks. Between the trimmed V and J ends, which lost 7 bases and 4 bases, there was a span of 20 bases. Germline V gene data show CDR1 as LNHDA and CDR2 as SQIVND (reference sequence). The CDR3 length is 17 residues. A remark on this clone: Its antigen is not identified.

Sequences were derived from peripheral blood, sampled 28 days after the second AZD1222 dose. This clonotype was sampled from an adult who received the AZD1222 COVID-19 vaccine. The chain joins TRBV19 to TRBJ1-6; a possible D gene is TRBD1 (5 bases). CDR3 DNA sequence: TGTGCCAGTAAAGGTCCGGGGCGGACAACGTATAATTCACCCCTCCACTTT. This encodes CASKGPGRTTYNSPLHF.